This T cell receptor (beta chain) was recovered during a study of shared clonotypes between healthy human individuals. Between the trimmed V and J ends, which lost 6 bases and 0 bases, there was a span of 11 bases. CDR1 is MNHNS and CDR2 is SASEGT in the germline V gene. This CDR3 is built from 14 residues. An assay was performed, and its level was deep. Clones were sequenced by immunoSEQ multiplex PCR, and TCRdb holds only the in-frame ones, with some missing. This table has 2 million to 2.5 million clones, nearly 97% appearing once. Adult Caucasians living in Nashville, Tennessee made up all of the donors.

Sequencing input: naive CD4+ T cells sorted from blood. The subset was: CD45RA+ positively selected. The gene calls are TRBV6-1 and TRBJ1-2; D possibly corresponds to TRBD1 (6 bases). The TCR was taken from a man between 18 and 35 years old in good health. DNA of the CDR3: TGTGCCAGCAGACAGGGCCTAGCTAACTATGGCTACACCTTC. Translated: CASRQGLANYGYTF.